These T cell receptor beta chains were read from a single sample in a study of Ad26.COV2.S vaccination and SARS-CoV-2 variants. Repertoires were generated with immunoSEQ multiplex PCR, while TCRdb's copy carries only in-frame clones and drops some. The sample contains around 400,000 clones, over 75% of which appear only once. This specimen was peripheral blood, taken in a trial of Ad26.COV2.S vaccine versus placebo. These receptors came from a person aged 18 to 59 who received the Ad26.COV2.S COVID-19 vaccine or a placebo. Both conserved end residues are part of each CDR3. A D gene is named only where the DNA matches it firmly.

d_call	j_call	v_call	cdr3_aa	cdr3_nt
-	TRBJ1-2	TRBV15	CATSREGGEQNYGYTF	TGTGCCACCAGCAGAGAAGGGGGAGAACAAAACTATGGCTACACCTTC
-	TRBJ2-2	TRBV3-1/TRBV3-2	CASSQDWGGELFF	TGTGCCAGCAGCCAAGATTGGGGCGGGGAGCTGTTTTTT
-	TRBJ2-1	TRBV3-1/TRBV3-2	CASSQVGGIEQFF	TGTGCCAGCAGCCAAGTAGGTGGGATTGAGCAGTTCTTC
-	TRBJ1-1	TRBV24-1	CATSDSQGPDTEAFF	TGTGCCACCAGTGATTCCCAGGGTCCGGACACTGAAGCTTTCTTT
TRBD1	TRBJ1-1	TRBV29-1	CSVGGRGLTEAFF	TGCAGCGTTGGAGGCAGGGGGCTCACTGAAGCTTTCTTT
-	TRBJ2-3	TRBV19	CASSPWATDTQYF	TGTGCCAGCTCGCCCTGGGCCACAGATACGCAGTATTTT
TRBD1	TRBJ2-2	TRBV4-1	CASSQPGTGKRELFF	TGCGCCAGCAGCCAACCGGGGACAGGGAAACGGGAGCTGTTTTTT
TRBD1	TRBJ2-2	TRBV14	CASSHPTGAGELFF	TGTGCCAGCAGCCACCCGACAGGGGCCGGGGAGCTGTTTTTT
-	TRBJ2-7	TRBV28	CASSLKPSYEQYF	TGTGCCAGCAGTTTGAAACCTTCCTACGAGCAGTACTTC
-	TRBJ1-5	TRBV27	CASRSGTNQPQHF	TGTGCCAGCAGATCAGGGACGAATCAGCCCCAGCATTTT
-	TRBJ1-5	TRBV15	CATSRDHSNQPQHF	TGTGCCACCAGCAGAGATCATAGCAATCAGCCCCAGCATTTT